This TCR beta chain is from a study of control samples from healthy donors and cancer patients. The table came from immunoSEQ multiplex PCR; TCRdb's copy has only in-frame clones and leaves some out. Of more than 95,000 clones detected, 88% appear once; the ten largest clones hold roughly 2.5%. V was clipped by 6 bases and J by 3 bases; unmatched bases: 8. Germline assignment: CDR1 MNHNY and CDR2 SVGAGI (reference sequence). The CDR3 is made up of 16 amino acids. The receptor was isolated from a woman in her seventies in good health. Sequenced: blood. The chain carries TRBV6-6 and TRBJ2-3; 11 bases line up with TRBD2. The CDR3 region is CASRSYSGGETDTQYF. The CDR3 bases are TGTGCCAGCAGATCCTATAGCGGGGGGGAAACAGATACGCAGTATTTT.